These T cell receptor beta chains were read from a single sample in a study of identical twins. TCRdb used MiXCR to reprocess the 5' RACE reads, holding one entry per CDR3 protein. The data show 450,000 to 500,000 distinct CDR3 sequences, roughly an eighth seen once. These sequences were also reported in another study, on yellow fever vaccine responses in identical twins.

Sequencing input: CD4+ T cells sorted from blood. These receptors originate from a woman between 18 and 29 years old in good health. Both conserved end residues are part of each CDR3. A D gene is named only where the DNA matches it firmly. Where a row states a size, it is once, few, many or the class of an expanded clone; other rows omit it.

TRBD1	TRBJ2-2	-	TRBV12-3/TRBV12-4	CASSNPPGQGDGEILFF	TGTGCCAGCAGCAACCCTCCGGGACAGGGGGACGGAGAGATCCTGTTTTTT
-	TRBJ2-6	few	TRBV5-1	CASSGQSGANVLTF	TGCGCCAGCAGCGGACAGTCTGGGGCCAACGTCCTGACTTTC
-	TRBJ2-5	-	TRBV9	CASSVGRDTQETQYF	TGTGCCAGCAGCGTAGGCCGGGACACCCAAGAGACCCAGTACTTC
-	TRBJ2-5	few	TRBV7-2	CASSLVAGLETQYF	TGTGCCAGCAGCTTAGTGGCGGGGTTAGAGACCCAGTACTTC
-	TRBJ2-7	-	TRBV6-5	CASSYSGSRGSNEQYF	TGTGCCAGCAGTTACTCGGGGAGCAGGGGTTCGAACGAGCAGTACTTC
-	TRBJ1-6	few	TRBV14	CASSQGDSNSPLHF	TGTGCCAGCAGCCAAGGTGACAGTAATTCACCCCTCCACTTT
-	TRBJ2-2	-	TRBV10-3	CAIKRTDTGELFF	TGTGCCATCAAGAGGACAGACACCGGGGAGCTGTTTTTT
-	TRBJ1-6	many	TRBV27	CASRRQDYNSPLHF	TGTGCCAGCAGGAGACAGGACTATAATTCACCCCTCCACTTT
-	TRBJ1-2	-	TRBV7-2	CASSLRIASNYGYTF	TGTGCCAGCAGCTTACGCATAGCCAGTAACTATGGCTACACCTTC
-	TRBJ2-2	few	TRBV7-6	CATTTGIQTNTGELFF	TGTGCCACGACAACAGGGATCCAAACGAACACCGGGGAGCTGTTTTTT
TRBD2	TRBJ2-7	-	TRBV20-1	CSGLAGNDEQYF	TGCAGTGGACTAGCGGGAAACGACGAGCAGTACTTC
-	TRBJ2-1	-	TRBV12-3/TRBV12-4	CASRSLNEQFF	TGTGCCAGCAGGAGTCTCAATGAGCAGTTCTTC
TRBD1	TRBJ2-7	few	TRBV4-3	CASSQDQSGQGFYF	TGCGCCAGCAGCCAAGATCAGTCGGGACAGGGGTTTTACTTC
-	TRBJ2-1	few	TRBV20-1	CSADIWTKTYNEQFF	TGCAGTGCGGACATCTGGACTAAAACCTACAATGAGCAGTTCTTC
TRBD1	TRBJ2-5	-	TRBV3-1	CASSLLDRGRGETQYF	TGTGCCAGCAGCCTACTGGACAGGGGGCGCGGGGAGACCCAGTACTTC
TRBD2	TRBJ2-7	-	TRBV6-2/TRBV6-3	CASSYSLAGRYEQYF	TGTGCCAGCAGTTACTCCCTAGCGGGGCGCTACGAGCAGTACTTC
TRBD1	TRBJ2-7	-	TRBV6-1	CASSPQDRGGSGKAYF	TGTGCCAGCAGTCCCCAAGACAGGGGTGGGTCGGGAAAAGCGTACTTC
-	TRBJ2-6	-	TRBV3-1	CASSPEAGANVLTF	TGTGCCAGCAGCCCCGAGGCTGGGGCCAACGTCCTGACTTTC
-	TRBJ2-1	few	TRBV3-1	CASSPLLAGARNEQFF	TGTGCCAGCAGCCCTCTTCTAGCAGGGGCGCGCAATGAGCAGTTCTTC
-	TRBJ2-5	-	TRBV3-1	CASSPSFGETQYF	TGTGCCAGCAGTCCTTCCTTTGGAGAGACCCAGTACTTC
TRBD1	TRBJ2-7	many	TRBV19	CASSMGQVNYEQYF	TGTGCCAGTAGTATGGGACAGGTAAACTACGAGCAGTACTTC
-	TRBJ2-1	many	TRBV5-1	CASRNSGPEQFF	TGCGCCAGCCGTAACTCGGGTCCTGAGCAGTTCTTC
TRBD1	TRBJ2-7	-	TRBV6-1	CASSPGQGRSYEQYF	TGTGCCAGCAGTCCAGGACAGGGGCGGTCCTACGAGCAGTACTTC
-	TRBJ2-7	-	TRBV7-6	CASSPRGIQSYEQYF	TGTGCCAGCAGCCCTAGGGGGATTCAATCCTACGAGCAGTACTTC
-	TRBJ2-7	-	TRBV27	CASRGHSSYEQYF	TGTGCCAGCAGGGGGCATAGCTCCTACGAGCAGTACTTC
TRBD2	TRBJ2-7	many	TRBV4-1	CASSQARGGNEQYF	TGCGCCAGCAGCCAGGCTCGGGGGGGGAACGAGCAGTACTTC
TRBD2	TRBJ2-7	-	TRBV7-2	CASSLGVGGPFEQYF	TGTGCCAGCAGCTTAGGGGTGGGAGGGCCCTTCGAGCAGTACTTC
-	TRBJ1-1	many	TRBV2	CATMKDGNTEAFF	TGTGCCACCATGAAGGACGGGAACACTGAAGCTTTCTTT
-	TRBJ1-1	-	TRBV5-1	CASSLDPRNTEAFF	TGCGCCAGCAGCTTGGATCCCAGGAACACTGAAGCTTTCTTT
-	TRBJ1-5	few	TRBV20-1	CSAPRGQGSNQPQHF	TGCAGTGCCCCACGAGGGCAGGGGAGTAATCAGCCCCAGCATTTT
TRBD1	TRBJ2-5	few	TRBV5-1	CASSLEGTGGDETQYF	TGCGCCAGCAGCTTGGAGGGGACAGGGGGCGACGAGACCCAGTACTTC
TRBD2	TRBJ2-7	-	TRBV15	CATSNGLAGGYEQYF	TGTGCCACCAGCAATGGGCTAGCGGGAGGGTACGAGCAGTACTTC
-	TRBJ2-3	-	TRBV4-3	CASSQALISAARGTDTQYF	TGCGCCAGCAGCCAAGCTCTGATTAGCGCGGCGAGGGGCACAGATACGCAGTATTTT
TRBD1	TRBJ2-1	few	TRBV12-3/TRBV12-4	CASSRTGGTEQFF	TGTGCCAGCAGCCGTACAGGGGGCACTGAGCAGTTCTTC
TRBD2	TRBJ2-5	-	TRBV7-2	CASSFTGTSGSETQYF	TGTGCCAGCAGCTTCACCGGGACTAGCGGGAGTGAGACCCAGTACTTC
TRBD2	TRBJ2-1	many	TRBV3-1	CASSPTSGGYSYNEQFF	TGTGCCAGCAGCCCGACTAGCGGGGGGTACTCCTACAATGAGCAGTTCTTC
TRBD2	TRBJ2-1	-	TRBV4-3	CASSQGPSRGGKYNEQFF	TGCGCCAGCAGCCAAGGACCATCCCGGGGAGGGAAATACAATGAGCAGTTCTTC
-	TRBJ2-3	few	TRBV25-1	CASSGRDSHTQYF	TGTGCCAGCAGTGGGAGGGATTCGCATACGCAGTATTTT
-	TRBJ1-4	many	TRBV5-1	CASSLGRGLEKLFF	TGCGCCAGCAGCTTGGGCAGGGGATTGGAAAAACTGTTTTTT
TRBD1	TRBJ2-5	few	TRBV5-8	CASSLMMWTGYQETQYF	TGTGCCAGCAGCTTGATGATGTGGACAGGGTATCAAGAGACCCAGTACTTC
-	TRBJ2-7	few	TRBV20-1	CSARDLRGRWQYF	TGCAGTGCTAGAGACCTTCGCGGTCGATGGCAGTACTTC
-	TRBJ2-5	many	TRBV5-1	CASSLEGGTYQETQYF	TGCGCCAGCAGCTTGGAAGGGGGAACGTACCAAGAGACCCAGTACTTC
TRBD2	TRBJ2-1	few	TRBV7-2	CASSLVASGEQFF	TGTGCCAGCAGCCTGGTTGCTAGCGGGGAGCAGTTCTTC
TRBD2	TRBJ2-3	-	TRBV29-1	CSVGGLAGGADTQYF	TGCAGCGTTGGGGGGCTAGCGGGAGGAGCAGATACGCAGTATTTT
-	TRBJ2-7	few	TRBV28	CASIRDLTYEQYF	TGTGCCAGCATCCGGGACCTAACCTACGAGCAGTACTTC
-	TRBJ1-2	-	TRBV20-1	CSASRDRVYGYTF	TGCAGTGCTTCCCGGGACCGAGTCTATGGCTACACCTTC
-	TRBJ2-7	few	TRBV11-2	CASSLGPNRDEQYF	TGTGCCAGCAGCTTAGGCCCAAACAGGGACGAGCAGTACTTC
TRBD1	TRBJ2-7	few	TRBV5-1	CASSLASGTGSYEQYF	TGCGCCAGCAGCTTGGCCTCCGGGACAGGGTCCTACGAGCAGTACTTC
-	TRBJ2-1	-	TRBV7-9	CASSLGLRGRGNEQFF	TGTGCCAGCAGCTTAGGCCTCCGGGGTCGGGGCAATGAGCAGTTCTTC
-	TRBJ2-1	few	TRBV7-2	CASSLRAPWDEQFF	TGTGCCAGCAGCTTACGGGCGCCCTGGGATGAGCAGTTCTTC
-	TRBJ1-4	-	TRBV7-2	CASSSAATNEKLFF	TGTGCCAGCAGCTCGGCGGCAACTAATGAAAAACTGTTTTTT
TRBD1	TRBJ1-1	few	TRBV6-5	CASRGQGAEAFF	TGTGCCAGCAGGGGACAGGGGGCTGAAGCTTTCTTT
TRBD2	TRBJ2-2	-	TRBV7-2	CASSRLGTSGGELFF	TGTGCCAGCAGCCGACTAGGGACTAGCGGGGGGGAGCTGTTTTTT